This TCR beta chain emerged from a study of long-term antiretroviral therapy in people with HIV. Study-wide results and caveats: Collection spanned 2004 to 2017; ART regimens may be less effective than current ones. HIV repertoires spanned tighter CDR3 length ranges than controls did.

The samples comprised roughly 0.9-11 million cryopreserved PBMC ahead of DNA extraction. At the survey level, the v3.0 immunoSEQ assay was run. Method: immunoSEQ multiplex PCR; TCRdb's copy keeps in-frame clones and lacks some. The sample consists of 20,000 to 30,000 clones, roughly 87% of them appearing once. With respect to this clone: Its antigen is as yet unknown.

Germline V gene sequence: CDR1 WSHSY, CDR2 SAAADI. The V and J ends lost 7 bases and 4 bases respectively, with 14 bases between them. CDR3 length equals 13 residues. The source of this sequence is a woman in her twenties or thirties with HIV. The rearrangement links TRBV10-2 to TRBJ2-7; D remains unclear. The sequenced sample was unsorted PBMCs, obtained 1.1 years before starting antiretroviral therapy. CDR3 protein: CASTFGTVYEQYF. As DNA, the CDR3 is TGCGCCAGCACCTTCGGAACAGTATACGAGCAGTACTTC.